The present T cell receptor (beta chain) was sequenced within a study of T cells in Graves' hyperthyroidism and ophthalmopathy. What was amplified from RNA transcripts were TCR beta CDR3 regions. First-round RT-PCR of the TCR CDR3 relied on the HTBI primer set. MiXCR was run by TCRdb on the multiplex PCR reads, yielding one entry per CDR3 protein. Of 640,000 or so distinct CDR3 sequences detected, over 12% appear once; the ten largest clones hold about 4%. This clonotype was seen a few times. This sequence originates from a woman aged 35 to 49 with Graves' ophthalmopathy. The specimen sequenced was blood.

The CDR3 DNA follows: TGTGCCATCAGTGAGCCCAGGACAGGGGGAAACGAGCAGTACTTC. Translated: CAISEPRTGGNEQYF. The V gene is TRBV10-3, the J gene TRBJ2-7, with TRBD1 identical over 10 bases. The CDR3 has 15 amino acids. Germline V lookup: CDR1 ENHRY, CDR2 SYGVKD. With 2 bases clipped from V and 5 bases from J, the junction kept 6 bases outside the gene matches.